A selection of T cell receptor beta chains follows, all from one sample in a study of T cells after yellow fever vaccination. MiXCR was run by TCRdb on the 5' RACE reads, yielding one entry per CDR3 protein. Of hundreds of thousands of distinct CDR3 sequences detected, around 21% appear once; the ten largest clones hold over 11%. Specimen: PBMCs, collected 15 days after the yellow fever booster vaccination. The receptors originated from a young man who received the YFV17D yellow fever vaccine. CDR3s include the opening cysteine and the closing phenylalanine or tryptophan. The order of the fields is J gene, V gene, D gene, clone size, CDR3 protein, CDR3 DNA. A D gene is named only where the DNA matches it firmly. Rows give clone size only sometimes, using once, few, many, or a class for an expanded clone.

TRBJ2-7 TRBV7-2 . few CASSLLVFSYEQYF TGTGCCAGCAGCTTACTGGTTTTCTCCTACGAGCAGTACTTC
TRBJ2-5 TRBV6-5 TRBD2 . CASSYSRTSQETQYF TGTGCCAGCAGTTACTCGAGGACTAGTCAAGAGACCCAGTACTTC
TRBJ1-5 TRBV5-1 . . CASSLIGDQPQHF TGCGCCAGCAGCTTGATAGGGGATCAGCCCCAGCATTTT
TRBJ2-3 TRBV6-2/TRBV6-3 TRBD2 . CATKRASGPTDTQYF TGTGCCACAAAACGGGCTAGCGGACCCACAGATACGCAGTATTTT
TRBJ2-3 TRBV10-3 TRBD2 . CAIGLAGADTQYF TGTGCCATCGGGCTAGCGGGGGCAGATACGCAGTATTTT
TRBJ2-6 TRBV7-3 TRBD2 few CASSLMGDYGANVLTF TGTGCCAGCAGCTTAATGGGGGACTATGGGGCCAACGTCCTGACTTTC
TRBJ2-6 TRBV15 . . CATSTFSSGANVLTF TGTGCCACCAGCACTTTCAGCTCTGGGGCCAACGTCCTGACTTTC
TRBJ2-5 TRBV20-1 . . CSAGTTVPQETQYF TGCAGTGCTGGCACGACAGTCCCCCAAGAGACCCAGTACTTC
TRBJ2-1 TRBV5-6 TRBD2 few CASSTQASGRVNEQFF TGTGCCAGCAGCACCCAAGCCAGCGGGAGGGTGAATGAGCAGTTCTTC
TRBJ2-1 TRBV20-1 TRBD2 . CSGQAGRARNEQFF TGCAGTGGACAGGCCGGGAGGGCCAGGAATGAGCAGTTCTTC
TRBJ2-5 TRBV20-1 . few CSARDLSGGETQYF TGCAGTGCTAGAGATCTCTCCGGGGGTGAAACCCAGTACTTC
TRBJ2-4 TRBV18 TRBD2 few CASSPPSSSGRNIQYF TGTGCCAGCTCACCACCTTCTTCTAGCGGGAGAAACATTCAGTACTTC
TRBJ2-1 TRBV20-1 . . CSARDWAGSSNEQFF TGCAGTGCTAGAGATTGGGCAGGGTCCTCCAATGAGCAGTTCTTC
TRBJ1-5 TRBV15 . few CATSPTGQPQHF TGTGCCACCAGTCCCACGGGGCAGCCCCAGCATTTT
TRBJ2-7 TRBV3-1 . . CASSQTSPHEQYF TGTGCCAGCAGCCAAACCTCTCCCCACGAGCAGTACTTC
TRBJ1-2 TRBV27 . few CASSLSPHGSMYGYTF TGTGCCAGCAGTTTATCTCCCCACGGCTCGATGTATGGCTACACCTTC
TRBJ1-1 TRBV6-1 TRBD1 few CATRRTGVNTEAFF TGTGCCACCCGCCGGACAGGAGTGAACACTGAAGCTTTCTTT
TRBJ2-5 TRBV27 . . CASSPARGPETQYF TGTGCCAGCAGTCCTGCGAGGGGACCGGAGACCCAGTACTTC
TRBJ2-3 TRBV7-3 . few CASSLSPVADTQYF TGTGCCAGCAGCTTATCGCCGGTGGCAGATACGCAGTATTTT
TRBJ1-6 TRBV5-8 . . CASSLVRNNSPLHF TGTGCCAGCAGCTTGGTCAGAAATAATTCACCCCTCCACTTT
TRBJ1-2 TRBV20-1 . . CSARDEYTGTQGYTF TGCAGTGCTAGAGATGAGTATACAGGGACACAAGGCTACACCTTC
TRBJ2-2 TRBV2 . . CASTGQNTGELFF TGTGCCAGCACGGGACAGAACACCGGGGAGCTGTTTTTT
TRBJ1-6 TRBV20-1 TRBD1 few CSAGGQGPYSPLHF TGCAGTGCTGGAGGACAGGGACCGTATTCACCCCTCCACTTT
TRBJ2-2 TRBV2 TRBD1 few CASRATQGVGELFF TGTGCCAGCAGGGCGACTCAGGGGGTCGGGGAGCTGTTTTTT
TRBJ1-3 TRBV20-1 TRBD1 few CSARYGTGFRAGNTIYF TGCAGTGCTAGATACGGGACAGGATTCCGCGCTGGAAACACCATATATTTT
TRBJ2-7 TRBV5-1 TRBD1 . CASSSGQVSYEQYF TGCGCCAGCAGCTCAGGACAGGTTTCCTACGAGCAGTACTTC
TRBJ2-3 TRBV12-3/TRBV12-4 TRBD2 . CASSSSGGASGRSSRRYF TGTGCCAGCAGTTCTAGCGGAGGGGCTAGCGGGAGATCATCTCGTCGGTATTTT
TRBJ2-1 TRBV19 . few CASSKVANEQFF TGTGCCAGTAGTAAAGTAGCAAATGAGCAGTTCTTC
TRBJ2-7 TRBV12-3/TRBV12-4 . few CASSTNPHSSSYEQYF TGTGCCAGCAGTACAAATCCCCACAGTAGCTCCTACGAGCAGTACTTC
TRBJ1-3 TRBV3-1 . few CAKSGGTIYF TGTGCCAAGTCCGGGGGCACCATATATTTT
TRBJ2-7 TRBV11-2 . few CASSLDSPFSYEQYF TGTGCCAGCAGCTTAGATTCTCCGTTTTCCTACGAGCAGTACTTC
TRBJ2-1 TRBV6-2/TRBV6-3 TRBD2 few CASSLTGTSGSYEQFF TGTGCCAGCAGCCTTACCGGGACTAGCGGGAGTTATGAGCAGTTCTTC
TRBJ2-3 TRBV9 . . CASSVEVAANWDTQYF TGTGCCAGCAGCGTAGAAGTAGCGGCCAACTGGGATACGCAGTATTTT
TRBJ2-2 TRBV28 . . CASRRNTGELFF TGTGCCAGCAGGCGTAACACCGGGGAGCTGTTTTTT
TRBJ2-3 TRBV29-1 TRBD2 few CSAGPAGGTDTQYF TGCAGCGCTGGTCCAGCGGGGGGCACAGATACGCAGTATTTT
TRBJ2-3 TRBV24-1 . few CATSRREQLTDTQYF TGTGCCACCAGTCGGCGGGAACAGCTCACAGATACGCAGTATTTT
TRBJ2-7 TRBV3-1 TRBD1 . CASIGTGEGYEQYF TGTGCCAGCATCGGGACAGGGGAAGGCTACGAGCAGTACTTC
TRBJ2-2 TRBV5-6 TRBD2 few CASSSTTSSTGELFF TGTGCCAGCAGTTCTACGACTAGCTCCACCGGGGAGCTGTTTTTT
TRBJ2-7 TRBV20-1 TRBD2 . CSVSTSGSIYEQYF TGCAGTGTCTCGACTAGCGGGAGTATCTACGAGCAGTACTTC
TRBJ2-1 TRBV5-6 TRBD2 . CASSSGTSGGLNEQFF TGTGCCAGCAGCTCCGGGACTAGCGGTGGCCTGAATGAGCAGTTCTTC
TRBJ1-1 TRBV6-5 TRBD1 few CASSYRTGMNTEAFF TGTGCCAGCAGTTACCGGACAGGCATGAACACTGAAGCTTTCTTT
TRBJ1-2 TRBV5-8 . . CASSFGLYGYTF TGTGCCAGCAGCTTCGGACTTTATGGCTACACCTTC
TRBJ2-4 TRBV11-2 TRBD2 . CASSPRFSGSVNKNIQYF TGTGCCAGCAGCCCCAGGTTTAGCGGGAGTGTTAACAAAAACATTCAGTACTTC
TRBJ1-1 TRBV29-1 TRBD1 . CSVAHRGSEAFF TGCAGCGTTGCCCACAGGGGGTCTGAAGCTTTCTTT
TRBJ2-1 TRBV5-1 TRBD1 . CASSKWTGSSYNEQFF TGCGCCAGCAGCAAATGGACAGGGAGCTCCTACAATGAGCAGTTCTTC
TRBJ1-1 TRBV6-5 TRBD1 few CASSPGTGSAFF TGTGCCAGCAGCCCCGGGACAGGGAGCGCTTTCTTT
TRBJ2-7 TRBV18 . . CASSPQEINELYF TGTGCCAGCTCACCGCAGGAAATCAACGAGCTGTACTTC
TRBJ2-2 TRBV29-1 TRBD1 few CSVRTGAYTGELFF TGCAGCGTCCGGACAGGGGCGTACACCGGGGAGCTGTTTTTT
TRBJ2-3 TRBV6-6 . . CASRAGDTQYF TGTGCCAGCCGGGCGGGAGATACGCAGTATTTT
TRBJ2-7 TRBV20-1 . . CSAIAGGRSAGGHEQYF TGCAGTGCTATTGCGGGAGGGCGGTCTGCAGGGGGCCACGAGCAGTACTTC
TRBJ2-5 TRBV20-1 . . CSARGSASQQETQYF TGCAGTGCTAGAGGCAGCGCCTCTCAACAAGAGACCCAGTACTTC
TRBJ1-1 TRBV7-3 . few CASSLTGRLTEAFF TGTGCCAGCAGCTTAACCGGGCGGCTGACTGAAGCTTTCTTT
TRBJ2-2 TRBV12-3/TRBV12-4 TRBD2 few CASSPPDYAGGPGTGELFF TGTGCCAGCAGTCCCCCTGATTATGCGGGAGGGCCGGGAACCGGGGAGCTGTTTTTT
TRBJ1-5 TRBV19 . . CASSPPLGRTNQPQHF TGTGCCAGTAGTCCGCCGCTGGGAAGGACCAATCAGCCCCAGCATTTT
TRBJ2-3 TRBV7-9 . few CASSPRRQVTDTQYF TGTGCCAGCAGCCCTCGGAGACAGGTCACAGATACGCAGTATTTT
TRBJ2-7 TRBV29-1 TRBD1 few CSAGGNEQYF TGCAGCGCAGGGGGCAACGAGCAGTACTTC
TRBJ2-7 TRBV10-3 TRBD1 . CAIQDRGPSYEQYF TGTGCCATCCAGGACAGGGGGCCCTCCTACGAGCAGTACTTC